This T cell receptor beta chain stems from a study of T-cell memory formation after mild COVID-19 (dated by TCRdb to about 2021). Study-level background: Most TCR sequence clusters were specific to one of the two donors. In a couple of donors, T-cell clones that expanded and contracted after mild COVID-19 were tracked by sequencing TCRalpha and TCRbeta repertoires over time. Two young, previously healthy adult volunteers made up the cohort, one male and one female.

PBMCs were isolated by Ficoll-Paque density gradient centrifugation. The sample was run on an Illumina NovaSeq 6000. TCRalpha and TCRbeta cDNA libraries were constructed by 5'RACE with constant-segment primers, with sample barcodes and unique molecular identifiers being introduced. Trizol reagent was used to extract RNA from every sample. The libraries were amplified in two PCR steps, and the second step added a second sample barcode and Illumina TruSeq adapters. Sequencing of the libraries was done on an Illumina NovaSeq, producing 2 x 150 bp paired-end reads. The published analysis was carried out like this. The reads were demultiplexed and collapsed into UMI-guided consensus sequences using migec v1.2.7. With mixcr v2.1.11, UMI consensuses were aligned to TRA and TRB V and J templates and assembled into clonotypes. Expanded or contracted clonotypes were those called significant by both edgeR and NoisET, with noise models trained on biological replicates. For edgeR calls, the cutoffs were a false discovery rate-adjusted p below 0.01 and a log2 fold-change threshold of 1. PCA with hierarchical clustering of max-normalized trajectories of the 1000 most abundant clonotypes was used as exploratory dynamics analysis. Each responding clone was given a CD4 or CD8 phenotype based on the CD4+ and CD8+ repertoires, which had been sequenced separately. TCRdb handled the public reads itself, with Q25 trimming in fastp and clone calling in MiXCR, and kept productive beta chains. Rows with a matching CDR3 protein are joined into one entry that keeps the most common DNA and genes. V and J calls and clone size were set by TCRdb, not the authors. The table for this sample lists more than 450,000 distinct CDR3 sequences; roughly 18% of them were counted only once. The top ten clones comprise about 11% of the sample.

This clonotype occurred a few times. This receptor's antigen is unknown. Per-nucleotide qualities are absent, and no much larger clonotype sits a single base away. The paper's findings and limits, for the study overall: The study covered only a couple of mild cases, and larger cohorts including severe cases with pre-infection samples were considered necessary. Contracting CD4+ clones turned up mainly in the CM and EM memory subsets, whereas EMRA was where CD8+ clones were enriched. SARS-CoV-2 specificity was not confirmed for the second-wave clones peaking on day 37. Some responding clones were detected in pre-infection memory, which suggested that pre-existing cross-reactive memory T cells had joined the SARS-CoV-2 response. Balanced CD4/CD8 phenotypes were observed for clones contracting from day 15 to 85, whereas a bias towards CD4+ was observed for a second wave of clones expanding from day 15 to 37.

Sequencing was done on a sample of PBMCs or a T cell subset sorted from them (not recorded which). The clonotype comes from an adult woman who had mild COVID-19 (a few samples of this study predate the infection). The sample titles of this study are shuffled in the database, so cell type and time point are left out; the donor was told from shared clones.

CDR3 region: CSARDPTGQGYVIQYF. The DNA sequence follows: TGCAGTGCTAGAGATCCTACGGGGCAGGGGTACGTCATTCAGTACTTC. The receptor chain draws on TRBV20-1 and TRBJ2-4; TRBD1 could be the D gene, as 6 bases match. The CDR3, from cysteine to phenylalanine, totals 16 residues. Only CDR3 DNA remains: 48 bases, in frame from the first base. The CDR1 and CDR2 encoded by the germline V gene (reference sequence) are DFQATT and SNEGSKA. The V and J ends are trimmed by 0 bases and 9 bases, leaving 21 bases between them.